Listed here is a single T cell receptor beta chain. The source of the sample is a study of identical twins. TCRdb re-analysed the 5' RACE reads in MiXCR, keeping a single row per CDR3 protein. Altogether under 500,000 distinct CDR3 sequences are present, roughly an eighth being singletons, with the ten largest covering 0.95% to 1%. Between the trimmed V and J ends, which lost 4 bases and 9 bases, there was a span of 16 bases. The CDR3 sequence is 13 residues long. The germline V gene encodes CDR1 SGHNT and CDR2 YYREEE (reference sequence). The data also belong to a second study, concerning yellow fever vaccine responses in identical twins.

This sequence originates from a woman aged 18-29 years in good health. The specimen sequenced was CD4+ T cells sorted from blood. This chain uses TRBV5-4 with TRBJ2-5; D might be TRBD2 (5 bases). In nucleotides, the CDR3 is TGTGCCAGCAGCCCGGGAAAGACTGGGGCCCAGTACTTC. As protein: CASSPGKTGAQYF.